This T cell receptor beta chain was documented in a study of blood T cell repertoires in COVID-19. Whole-study context: The United States, Italy and Spain were the sources of the acute and convalescent COVID-19 samples. PBMCs, B-cell-depleted T cells, or T cells were the source of the cDNA or gDNA that made up the material.

J was trimmed by 6 bases and V by 5 bases; bases with no gene match: 4. Germline-derived CDR1 and CDR2 are MNHEY and SVGAGI. This CDR3 has 14 amino acids. As handled by the study authors: Amplification of reference gene primers provided the estimated nucleated cell counts. Clones were sequenced by immunoSEQ multiplex PCR, and TCRdb holds only the in-frame ones, with some missing. V and J calls and clone size are those listed in that table; D and trimming were worked out from the DNA. The sample has some 16,000 clones, around nine tenths seen once; the top ten hold less than 15%. V gene TRBV6-5 combines with J gene TRBJ2-2; 9 positions match TRBD1. Sequenced input: peripheral blood. This clonotype originated in a human donor in a cohort sampled during active COVID-19. Here the CDR3 DNA reads TGTGCCAGCAGTAGGACAGGGGAGTCCGGGGAGCTGTTTTTT. Encoded protein: CASSRTGESGELFF.